The present entry profiles one T cell receptor (beta chain) with its context. What it recognizes is unknown. This specimen belongs to a study of cytomegalovirus exposure and HLA in healthy donors. Study results and limitations: Later analysis suggested most CMV-associated TCR beta chains were HLA-restricted. The authors excluded some V segments, including TRBV6-2 and TRBV6-3, as indistinguishable. What a later analysis showed was that several of the most significant clusters appeared linked to common viral pathogens. Presence/absence analyses rested on an assumption that sequencing depth was roughly uniform across donors.

V was pared by 1 base and J by 6 bases, with 16 bases between. Per germline, CDR1 MGHRA and CDR2 YSYEKL. The CDR3 runs 15 residues. PCR primers comprised 60 Vbeta and 13 Jbeta primers. This table comes from immunoSEQ multiplex PCR, and its TCRdb copy is limited to in-frame clones, with some not included. The table records over 85,000 clones, approximately 82% of them present only once. This chain links TRBV4-1 with TRBJ2-7; tentative D call: TRBD2 (7 bases). What was sequenced was PBMCs. This TCR came from a female donor in good health and CMV-seropositive. In DNA form, the CDR3 reads TGCGCCAGCAGCCAAGTACTCGGCGGGGGCAGCGAGCAGTACTTC. Translation gives CASSQVLGGGSEQYF.